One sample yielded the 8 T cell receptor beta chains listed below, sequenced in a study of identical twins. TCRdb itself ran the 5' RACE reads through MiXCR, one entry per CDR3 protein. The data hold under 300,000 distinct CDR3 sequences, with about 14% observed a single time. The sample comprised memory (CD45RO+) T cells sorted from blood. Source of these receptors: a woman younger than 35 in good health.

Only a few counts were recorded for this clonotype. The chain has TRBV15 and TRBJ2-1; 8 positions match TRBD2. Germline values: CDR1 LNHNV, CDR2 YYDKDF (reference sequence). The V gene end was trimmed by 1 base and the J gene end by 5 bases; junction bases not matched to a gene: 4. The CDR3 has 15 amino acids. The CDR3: CATSRGSGGHNEQFF. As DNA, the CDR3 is TGTGCCACCAGCAGAGGAAGCGGGGGCCACAATGAGCAGTTCTTC.

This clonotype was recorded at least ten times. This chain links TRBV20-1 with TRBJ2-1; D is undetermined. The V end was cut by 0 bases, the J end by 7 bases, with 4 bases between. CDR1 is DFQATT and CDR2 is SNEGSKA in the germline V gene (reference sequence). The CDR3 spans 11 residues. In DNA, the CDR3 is TGCAGTGCTAGAGACGGTAATGAGCAGTTCTTC. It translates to CSARDGNEQFF.

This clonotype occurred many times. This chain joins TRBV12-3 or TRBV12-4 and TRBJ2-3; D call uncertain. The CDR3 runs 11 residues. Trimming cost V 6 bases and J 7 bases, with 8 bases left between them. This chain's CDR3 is CASRLKNTQYF. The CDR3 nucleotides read TGTGCCAGCAGGTTAAAGAATACGCAGTATTTT.

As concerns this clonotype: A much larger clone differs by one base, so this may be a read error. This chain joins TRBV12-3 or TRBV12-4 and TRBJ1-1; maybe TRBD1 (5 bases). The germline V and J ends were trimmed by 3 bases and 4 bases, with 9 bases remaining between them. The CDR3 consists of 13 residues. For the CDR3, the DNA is TGTGCCAGCAGTTTTTATGGGGGCACTGAAGCTTTCTTT. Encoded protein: CASSFYGGTEAFF.

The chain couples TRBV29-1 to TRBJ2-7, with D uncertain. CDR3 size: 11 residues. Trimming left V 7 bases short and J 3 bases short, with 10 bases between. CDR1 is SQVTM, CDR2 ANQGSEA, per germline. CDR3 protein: CSAWENYEQYF. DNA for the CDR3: TGCAGCGCGTGGGAAAACTACGAGCAGTACTTC.

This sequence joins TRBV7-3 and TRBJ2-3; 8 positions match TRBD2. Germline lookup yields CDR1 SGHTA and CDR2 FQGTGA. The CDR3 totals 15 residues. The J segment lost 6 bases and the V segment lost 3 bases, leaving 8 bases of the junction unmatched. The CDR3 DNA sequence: TGTGCCAGCAGCTTTAGGGCGGGGGGCGTCGATACGCAGTATTTT. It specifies CASSFRAGGVDTQYF.

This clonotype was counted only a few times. The CDR3 protein is CSASGQLTTGELFF. CDR3 coding DNA: TGCAGTGCCTCGGGGCAGCTTACCACCGGGGAGCTGTTTTTT. The rearrangement links TRBV20-1 to TRBJ2-2; D might be TRBD1 or TRBD2, each matching 5 bases. Trimming removed 6 bases from V and 4 bases from J, with 15 bases in between. Germline V gene sequence: CDR1 DFQATT, CDR2 SNEGSKA (reference sequence). The CDR3 is 14 residues long.

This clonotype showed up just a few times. The CDR3 region is CSASADRVQETQYF. Here the CDR3 DNA reads TGCAGTGCTAGTGCTGACAGGGTTCAAGAGACCCAGTACTTC. The V call is TRBV20-1, the J call TRBJ2-5, with TRBD1 matching 7 bases. The CDR3 contains 14 residues. V dropped 3 bases and J dropped 2; count of bases not matched to a gene: 6. Germline V gives CDR1 DFQATT, CDR2 SNEGSKA (reference sequence).